These 13 T cell receptor beta chains came from one sample sequenced in a study of regulatory T cells in long-lasting Graves disease (dated by TCRdb to 2020 to 2023). The time point label, as the study defines it: newly diagnosed GD, antithyroid drugs for less than 3 months. For both TCR sequencing and RNA sequencing, RNA was extracted from PBMCs in TRIzol. Libraries were constructed by multiplex PCR. The sample was run on an Illumina HiSeq 4000. To build TCR beta libraries, CDR3 regions were amplified by Arm-PCR using iRepertoire HTBI primers. The raw public reads went through TCRdb reprocessing: fastp at Q25, MiXCR clone calling, in-frame beta chains kept. Entries are consolidated by CDR3 protein sequence, retaining the most common genes and DNA. The sample records 500,000 or so distinct CDR3 sequences, approximately 14% of which are singletons. The ten largest clones take up under 20% of the sample.

These same records also appear under a second study, on T cells in Graves' hyperthyroidism and ophthalmopathy.

The sample in question was peripheral blood mononuclear cells (PBMCs), obtained at new diagnosis, from a patient treated with antithyroid drugs. These receptors were collected from a woman aged 45-65 years with Graves disease. Donor details come from another sample of the same person, matched by shared clones.

Many counts were recorded for this clonotype. The chain joins TRBV5-1 to TRBJ2-1, with 10 bases that match TRBD2. This CDR3 comprises 16 residues. The V and J ends lost 0 bases and 6 bases, in that order; junction bases with no gene match: 6. Germline CDR1 reads SGHRS; CDR2 reads YFSETQ. The DNA of the CDR3 is TGCGCCAGCAGCTTGGATCCTAGCGGGAGACGCAATGAGCAGTTCTTC. This encodes CASSLDPSGRRNEQFF.

There are many counts of this clonotype. V gene TRBV20-1 combines with J gene TRBJ2-5; D remains unclear. Trimming stripped 0 bases from V and 1 base from J, with 12 bases between. CDR3 size: 15 residues. CDR1 is DFQATT and CDR2 is SNEGSKA in the germline V gene (reference sequence). The CDR3 DNA reads as TGCAGTGCTAGAGATCGGTTGGGCAGCCAAGAGACCCAGTACTTC. It encodes CSARDRLGSQETQYF.

This clonotype has at least ten counts. The chain has TRBV6-5 and TRBJ2-5; the D is unclear. V was cut by 2 bases and J by 4 bases, with 5 bases left in between. The germline V gene encodes CDR1 MNHEY and CDR2 SVGAGI. This CDR3 is built from 12 residues. As DNA, the CDR3 is TGTGCCAGCAGTTACGGACCAGAGACCCAGTACTTC. Translating gives CASSYGPETQYF.

This clonotype was counted ten times or more. The V call is TRBV6-5, the J call TRBJ2-5; D not resolved. CDR3 length: 13 amino acids. V lost 2 bases and J lost 2, with 6 bases in between. Germline CDR1 reads MNHEY; CDR2 reads SVGAGI. The chain's CDR3 is CASSYMLQETQYF. In nucleotides, the CDR3 is TGTGCCAGCAGTTACATGCTACAAGAGACCCAGTACTTC.

This clonotype was detected ten times or more. The rearrangement joins TRBV2 to TRBJ2-7; perhaps D is TRBD1 or TRBD2 (5 bases each). Trimming took 7 bases from V and 0 from J, leaving 10 bases between them. The CDR3 totals 13 residues. Germline CDR1 reads SNHLY; CDR2 reads FYNNEI. The CDR3 region is CASNRDHSYEQYF. The CDR3, as DNA: TGTGCCAGCAATCGGGACCACTCCTACGAGCAGTACTTC.

In its sample, this clonotype was seen many times. The gene calls are TRBV12-3 or TRBV12-4 and TRBJ2-1; 12 bases line up with TRBD2. V lost 3 bases, J lost 7 bases, and 10 bases stayed unmatched. This CDR3 is 17 amino acids long. The CDR3 DNA follows: TGTGCCAGCAGTTTGCATTCGGGACTAGCGGGTAGGAATGAGCAGTTCTTC. This codes for CASSLHSGLAGRNEQFF.

This clonotype has only a few counts. CDR3 bases: TGTGCCAGCAGTTTATCCGGGGTTCTAGTCTATGGCTACACCTTC. Protein sequence: CASSLSGVLVYGYTF. The chain uses TRBV28 and TRBJ1-2; no clear D gene. Per the germline V gene, CDR1 is MDHEN and CDR2 is SYDVKM. CDR3 length equals 15 residues. Trimming cost V 1 base and J 4 bases, with 13 bases left between them.

In its sample, this clonotype was seen a few times. The chain links TRBV9 to TRBJ1-1; D is possibly TRBD1 (6 bases). Germline assignment: CDR1 SGDLS and CDR2 YYNGEE. The CDR3 length is 16 residues. The ends were cut back, 3 bases at V and 1 base at J, with 16 bases in the middle. The CDR3 is CASSEGVGAGNTEAFF. The CDR3 nucleotides are TGTGCCAGCAGCGAGGGGGTCGGGGCTGGGAACACTGAAGCTTTCTTT.

In its sample, this clonotype was seen many times. This chain joins TRBV7-6 and TRBJ2-1; either TRBD1 or TRBD2 may supply D (5 bases each). The V end lost 2 bases, the J end lost 6 bases, and 17 bases lay between the germline ends. The CDR3 totals 16 residues. From germline, CDR1 is SGHVS and CDR2 FNYEAQ. In DNA, the CDR3 is TGTGCCAGCAGCTTAAATTCGAGGGGTTTTGGCAATGAGCAGTTCTTC. It codes for CASSLNSRGFGNEQFF.

This clonotype has at least ten counts. The rearrangement joins TRBV19 to TRBJ2-2, with D possibly TRBD2 on 7 matching bases. V lost 8 bases to trimming and J lost 1 base, with 17 bases between them. The length of the CDR3 is 16 residues. Looked up from germline, CDR1 is LNHDA and CDR2 is SQIVND (reference sequence). CDR3 loop: CASGRSGTRNTGELFF. In nucleotides, the CDR3 is TGTGCCAGTGGGAGGAGCGGGACACGGAACACCGGGGAGCTGTTTTTT. The whole variable domain, filled in from reference TRBV19 and TRBJ2-2, reads DGGITQSPKYLFRKEGQNVTLSCEQNLNHDAMYWYRQDPGQGLRLIYYSQIVNDFQKGDIAEGYSVSREKKESFPLTVTSAQKNPTAFYLCASGRSGTRNTGELFFGEGSRLTVL.

This chain uses TRBV5-1 with TRBJ2-7; TRBD1 agrees at 10 bases. The CDR3 consists of 17 residues. Trimming cost V 1 base and J 1 base; bases outside gene matches: 8. The V gene's germline CDR1 is SGHRS and CDR2 YFSETQ. CDR3 sequence (DNA): TGCGCCAGCAGCTTGCCATTGGAGGGACAGGGGTCCTACGAGCAGTACTTC. Amino acid sequence: CASSLPLEGQGSYEQYF.

This clonotype was seen at least ten times. CDR3 sequence reads: CASSFMGNEQFF. The CDR3 coding sequence is TGTGCCAGCAGTTTTATGGGCAATGAGCAGTTCTTC. V is TRBV28 and J is TRBJ2-1; unclear D gene. The CDR3 runs to 12 residues. The germline CDR1 and CDR2 sequences are MDHEN and SYDVKM. Trimming left V 3 bases short and J 6 bases short, with 6 bases between. Full variable domain (rest looked up from reference TRBV28 and TRBJ2-1): DVKVTQSSRYLVKRTGEKVFLECVQDMDHENMFWYRQDPGLGLRLIYFSYDVKMKEKGDIPEGYSVSREKKERFSLILESASTNQTSMYLCASSFMGNEQFFGPGTRLTVL.

This clonotype has only a few counts. The chain employs TRBV6-1 and TRBJ2-7, with a weak D call TRBD1 (5 bases). The CDR3 totals 13 residues. Trimming stripped 2 bases from V and 3 bases from J, with 8 bases between. CDR1 and CDR2 (germline): MNHNS, SASEGT. The CDR3 DNA reads as TGTGCCAGCAGTGAACAGGGCCACTACGAGCAGTACTTC. Translation gives CASSEQGHYEQYF.